The next 2 T cell receptor beta chains were all read from a single sample in a study of response to subunit inactivated influenza vaccine. One entry per CDR3 protein, called by TCRdb with MiXCR from the RT-PCR reads. The repertoire includes about 780,000 distinct CDR3 sequences, 18% of them detected once, and approximately 10% sits in the top ten. The specimen comprised PBMCs from blood, sampled more than 4 days after vaccination. The source of these receptors is a middle-aged man who received an inactivated influenza vaccine.

This clonotype was counted at least ten times. This rearrangement joins TRBV12-3 or TRBV12-4 to TRBJ1-5; D call uncertain. The CDR3 sequence is 12 residues long. V gave up 5 bases and J gave up 0 bases, with 2 bases separating them. The CDR3 is CASSNSNQPQHF. The CDR3 coding sequence is TGTGCCAGCAGTAATAGCAATCAGCCCCAGCATTTT.

There are a few counts of this clonotype. For the CDR3, the DNA is TGTGCCAGCAGTGGACTAGCGGGGGCTAGCACAGATACGCAGTATTTT. Amino acid sequence: CASSGLAGASTDTQYF. The J gene is TRBJ2-3, the V gene TRBV6-1; 12 nucleotides agree with TRBD2. This CDR3 is built from 16 residues. Germline assignment: CDR1 MNHNS and CDR2 SASEGT. The V gene end was trimmed by 4 bases and the J gene end by 0 bases; junction bases not matched to a gene: 2.